A selection of T cell receptor beta chains follows, all from one sample in a study of TIL therapy for anti-PD-1-resistant metastatic lung cancer. Assay used: immunoSEQ multiplex PCR; TCRdb lists only in-frame clones, some missing. In the table there are about 36,000 clones, around 67% of which are singletons. The sequencing here drew on blood, taken at baseline. These receptors were obtained from a person aged 25-80 years with non-small cell lung cancer. Both conserved end residues are part of each CDR3. Each record gives: CDR3 length, clone size, V gene, CDR3 protein. The listing skips clone size in some rows; elsewhere it reads once, few, many or a size class.

17,once,TRBV29-1,CSVDRRDRGQLNTEAFF
15,.,TRBV6-1,CASSDGGRLIDTQYF
15,.,TRBV10-3,CAVGSEPPGTYEQYF
14,.,TRBV28,CARCLTSGGDLRFF
13,.,TRBV2,CASSADETSALHF
14,.,TRBV5-1,CASSLSGGHQPQHF
12,few,TRBV5-4,CASSTDTYEQYF
13,.,TRBV11-2,CASSPGLGDEQYF
14,.,TRBV29-1,CSVEVGGSGTEAFF
14,.,TRBV5-6,CASSLLQGRGEQYF
13,few,TRBV9,CASSVQGGQPQHF
14,.,TRBV5-5,CASTQDSFSYEQYF
18,once,TRBV7-8,CASTPGGRGQGIGNTIYF
12,.,TRBV18,CASSPPQRDWFF
15,.,TRBV5-5,CASSLLSGSASPLHF
16,few,TRBV7-8,CASSLETGTGDTEAFF
16,.,TRBV7-3,CASSPTSGGAWETQYF
16,.,TRBV18,CASSPPGTGLQETQYF
14,.,TRBV5-5,CASSSQSVSQPQHF
16,.,TRBV6-4,CASSGPDREIRNTIYF
13,.,TRBV27,CASSWQGNQPQHF
16,.,TRBV9,CASSSYEGSYNSPLHF
18,few,TRBV29-1,CSVEDTGLAGLNTGELFF
16,few,TRBV9,CASSVEEQGAGTEAFF
12,.,TRBV10-3,CAIRTGGNTIYF
15,.,TRBV7-2,CASSLETSGTYEQYF
16,once,TRBV9,CASSPGTGGFAGELFF
15,.,TRBV10-3,CAISESNGMNTEAFF
13,.,TRBV18,CASSPLRADTQYF
12,.,TRBV7-8,CASSKGGREQYF